This is a list of T cell receptor beta chains from one sample in a study of graft-versus-host responses after intestinal transplantation. Clones were read by immunoSEQ multiplex PCR, and TCRdb kept only the in-frame ones, dropping some. The sample yields about 120,000 clones, roughly 96% seen once. Their antigen targets remain unknown. Source: unstimulated CD8+ T cells sorted from spleen or lymph node cells, taken before intestinal transplant. These receptors came from a human donor who received an intestinal transplant. CDR3s include the opening cysteine and the closing phenylalanine or tryptophan. The D gene is left open where the match is weak. Rows may omit the clone size; those that give it use once, few, many or a size class.

v_call: TRBV15; clone_size: -; j_call: TRBJ2-7; d_call: TRBD1; cdr3_aa: CATSSRDSSYEQYF; cdr3_nt: TGTGCCACCAGCAGTAGGGACAGCTCCTACGAGCAGTACTTC
v_call: TRBV9; clone_size: -; j_call: TRBJ2-7; d_call: TRBD1; cdr3_aa: CASSPPGTGSYEQYF; cdr3_nt: TGTGCCAGCAGTCCCCCCGGGACAGGGTCCTACGAGCAGTACTTC
v_call: TRBV6-5; clone_size: -; j_call: TRBJ1-6; d_call: -; cdr3_aa: CASSCWAFWGSPLHF; cdr3_nt: TGTGCCAGCAGTTGTTGGGCCTTCTGGGGTTCACCCCTCCACTTT
v_call: TRBV7-2; clone_size: -; j_call: TRBJ2-7; d_call: TRBD2; cdr3_aa: CASSPGLAAYEQYF; cdr3_nt: TGTGCCAGCAGCCCTGGACTAGCGGCCTACGAGCAGTACTTC
v_call: TRBV7-9; clone_size: -; j_call: TRBJ1-1; d_call: -; cdr3_aa: CASSLAQGQNTEAFF; cdr3_nt: TGTGCCAGCAGCTTAGCTCAGGGGCAGAACACTGAAGCTTTCTTT
v_call: TRBV5-1; clone_size: -; j_call: TRBJ2-1; d_call: -; cdr3_aa: CASSLLTYNEQFF; cdr3_nt: TGCGCCAGCAGCTTGTTAACGTACAATGAGCAGTTCTTC
v_call: TRBV21-1; clone_size: -; j_call: TRBJ2-1; d_call: -; cdr3_aa: CASPTNEQFF; cdr3_nt: TGTGCCAGCCCCACCAATGAGCAGTTCTTC
v_call: TRBV5-4; clone_size: few; j_call: TRBJ2-7; d_call: -; cdr3_aa: CASSGLAYEQYF; cdr3_nt: TGTGCCAGCAGCGGACTGGCCTACGAGCAGTACTTC
v_call: TRBV19; clone_size: once; j_call: TRBJ2-7; d_call: -; cdr3_aa: CASSVHHSRSGRSYEQYF; cdr3_nt: TGTGCCAGTAGTGTACATCACTCCCGGAGCGGGCGTTCCTACGAGCAGTACTTC
v_call: TRBV6-5; clone_size: few; j_call: TRBJ1-4; d_call: -; cdr3_aa: CASSRDGEKLFF; cdr3_nt: TGTGCCAGCAGTCGGGACGGTGAAAAACTGTTTTTT
v_call: TRBV15; clone_size: -; j_call: TRBJ1-4; d_call: -; cdr3_aa: CATSREMKINLKKLFF; cdr3_nt: TGTGCCACCAGCAGAGAGATGAAAATCAATTTGAAGAAACTGTTTTTT
v_call: TRBV6-5; clone_size: -; j_call: TRBJ2-7; d_call: TRBD2; cdr3_aa: CASSQIGTSYEQYF; cdr3_nt: TGTGCCAGCAGTCAGATCGGGACTAGCTACGAGCAGTACTTC
v_call: TRBV4-3; clone_size: once; j_call: TRBJ2-7; d_call: -; cdr3_aa: CASSQDEGALYEQYF; cdr3_nt: TGCGCCAGCAGCCAAGATGAGGGAGCCCTATACGAGCAGTACTTC
v_call: TRBV19; clone_size: -; j_call: TRBJ2-3; d_call: -; cdr3_aa: CASSLLPLLPGPPTDTQYF; cdr3_nt: TGTGCCAGTAGTCTCTTACCCCTCCTTCCGGGCCCACCCACAGATACGCAGTATTTT
v_call: TRBV4-1; clone_size: -; j_call: TRBJ2-2; d_call: -; cdr3_aa: CASSQVEGGTGELFF; cdr3_nt: TGCGCCAGCAGCCAAGTTGAAGGGGGGACCGGGGAGCTGTTTTTT
v_call: TRBV28; clone_size: -; j_call: TRBJ2-7; d_call: -; cdr3_aa: CASRTGDRIYEQYF; cdr3_nt: TGTGCCAGCAGGACCGGGGACCGGATATACGAGCAGTACTTC
v_call: TRBV13; clone_size: -; j_call: TRBJ2-1; d_call: TRBD2; cdr3_aa: CASQGRTSGNNEQFF; cdr3_nt: TGTGCCAGCCAAGGGAGGACTAGCGGCAACAATGAGCAGTTCTTC
v_call: TRBV28; clone_size: -; j_call: TRBJ1-2; d_call: -; cdr3_aa: CASSLSPGRNYGYTF; cdr3_nt: TGTGCCAGCAGTTTATCCCCCGGGAGGAACTATGGCTACACCTTC
v_call: TRBV11-2; clone_size: -; j_call: TRBJ2-7; d_call: -; cdr3_aa: CASTLGTTAYEQYF; cdr3_nt: TGTGCCAGCACACTGGGGACCACCGCCTACGAGCAGTACTTC
v_call: TRBV19; clone_size: once; j_call: TRBJ1-1; d_call: TRBD1; cdr3_aa: CASSPQGAFNTEAFF; cdr3_nt: TGTGCCAGTAGTCCCCAGGGGGCGTTTAACACTGAAGCTTTCTTT
v_call: TRBV28; clone_size: -; j_call: TRBJ2-7; d_call: TRBD2; cdr3_aa: CASRPLAGENYEQYF; cdr3_nt: TGTGCCAGCAGACCACTAGCGGGAGAGAATTACGAGCAGTACTTC
v_call: TRBV7-9; clone_size: -; j_call: TRBJ1-4; d_call: TRBD1; cdr3_aa: CASSDRDSDEKLFF; cdr3_nt: TGTGCCAGCAGCGACCGGGACAGCGATGAAAAACTGTTTTTT
v_call: TRBV4-1; clone_size: -; j_call: TRBJ2-5; d_call: -; cdr3_aa: CASSRSRSLQETQYF; cdr3_nt: TGCGCCAGCAGCCGCTCGCGGTCACTTCAAGAGACCCAGTACTTC
v_call: TRBV4-1; clone_size: once; j_call: TRBJ2-7; d_call: -; cdr3_aa: CASSPSFSATYEQYF; cdr3_nt: TGCGCCAGCAGCCCCTCCTTTAGCGCCACCTACGAGCAGTACTTC